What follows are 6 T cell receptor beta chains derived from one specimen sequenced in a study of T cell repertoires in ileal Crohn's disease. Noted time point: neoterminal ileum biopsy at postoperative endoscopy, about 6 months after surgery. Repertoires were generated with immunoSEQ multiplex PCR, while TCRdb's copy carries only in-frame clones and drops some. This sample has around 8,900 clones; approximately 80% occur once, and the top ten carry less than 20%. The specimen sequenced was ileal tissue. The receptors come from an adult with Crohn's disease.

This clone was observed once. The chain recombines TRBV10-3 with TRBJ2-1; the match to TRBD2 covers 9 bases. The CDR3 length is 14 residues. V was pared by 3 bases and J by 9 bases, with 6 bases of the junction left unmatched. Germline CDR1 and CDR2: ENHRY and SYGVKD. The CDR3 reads CAISDGGGASEQFF. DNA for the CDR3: TGTGCCATCAGTGACGGCGGGGGGGCCAGTGAGCAGTTCTTC.

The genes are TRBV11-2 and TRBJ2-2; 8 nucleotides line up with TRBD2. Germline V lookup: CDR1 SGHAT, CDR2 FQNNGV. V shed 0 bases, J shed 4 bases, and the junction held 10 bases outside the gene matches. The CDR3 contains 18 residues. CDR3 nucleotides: TGTGCCAGCAGCTTAGATCGTATCGGGGGGGCGGGCACCGGGGAGCTGTTTTTT. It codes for CASSLDRIGGAGTGELFF.

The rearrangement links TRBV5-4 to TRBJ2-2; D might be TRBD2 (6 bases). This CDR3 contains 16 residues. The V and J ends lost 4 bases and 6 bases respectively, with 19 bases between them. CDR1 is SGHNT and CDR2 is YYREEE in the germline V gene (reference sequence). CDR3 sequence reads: CASSGKKGEVAGELFF. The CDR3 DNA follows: TGTGCCAGCAGCGGAAAGAAAGGGGAGGTGGCCGGGGAGCTGTTTTTT.

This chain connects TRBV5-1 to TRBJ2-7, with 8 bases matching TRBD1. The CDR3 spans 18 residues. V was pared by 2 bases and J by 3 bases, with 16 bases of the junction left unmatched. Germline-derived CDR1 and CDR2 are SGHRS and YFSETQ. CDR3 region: CASSLKLPTGQGFYEQYF. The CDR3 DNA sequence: TGCGCCAGCAGCTTAAAACTTCCGACCGGACAGGGTTTCTACGAGCAGTACTTC.

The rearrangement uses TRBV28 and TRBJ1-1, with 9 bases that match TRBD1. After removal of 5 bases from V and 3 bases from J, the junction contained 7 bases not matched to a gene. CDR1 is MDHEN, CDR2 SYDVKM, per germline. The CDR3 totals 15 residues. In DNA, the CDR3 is TGTGCCAGCAGTAAATGGACAGGGGTCGACACTGAAGCTTTCTTT. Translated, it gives CASSKWTGVDTEAFF.

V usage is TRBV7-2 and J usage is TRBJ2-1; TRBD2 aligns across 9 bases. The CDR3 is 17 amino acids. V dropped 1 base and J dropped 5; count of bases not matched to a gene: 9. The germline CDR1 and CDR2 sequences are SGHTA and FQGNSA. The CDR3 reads CASSLVSVRGGHNEQFF. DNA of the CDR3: TGTGCCAGCAGCTTAGTGTCTGTGCGGGGGGGCCACAATGAGCAGTTCTTC.